This T cell receptor (beta chain) was obtained from a study of blood T cell repertoires in COVID-19. Study-wide background: PBMCs, B-cell-depleted T cells, or T cells were the source of the cDNA or gDNA that made up the material.

Data came from immunoSEQ multiplex PCR; TCRdb stores just in-frame clones and leaves some out. The table lists some 330,000 clones, roughly nine tenths of them singletons. The Seattle site enrolled patients during active infection and followed them longitudinally. Germline loops: CDR1 MNHEY, CDR2 SVGAGI. This CDR3 has 14 residues. Trimming took 5 bases from V and 0 from J, leaving 8 bases between them. This clonotype was sampled from a woman aged 25 to 39 with COVID-19, enrolled during active disease. The sample comprised peripheral blood. This rearrangement joins TRBV6-5 to TRBJ1-3; possibly TRBD1 for D (6 bases). CDR3 in DNA: TGTGCCAGCAGTATGGACAGCTCTGGAAACACCATATATTTT. This codes for CASSMDSSGNTIYF.